One and the same sample provided the 12 T cell receptor beta chains below, sequenced in a study of cytomegalovirus exposure and HLA in healthy donors. The PCR used 60 Vbeta and 13 Jbeta primers. TCRdb keeps only in-frame clones here, not all; method: immunoSEQ multiplex PCR. The sample contains around 130,000 clones, 65% to 85% of which appear only once. The sample taken for sequencing was PBMCs. These receptor sequences come from a boy younger than 18 in good health and CMV-seronegative.

V usage is TRBV18 and J usage is TRBJ2-5, with 9 bases lining up with TRBD1. The DNA matches TRBJ2-7 better at its end, which makes the J call doubtful. The CDR3 is 14 residues long. Germline values: CDR1 KGHSH, CDR2 LQKENI. CDR3 region: CASSPGQGSYEQYF. The CDR3 DNA follows: TGTGCCAGCTCACCGGGACAGGGCTCCTACGAGCAGTACTTC.

The chain links TRBV30 to TRBJ2-2; TRBD2 matches at 7 bases. The CDR3 totals 15 residues. Germline lookup yields CDR1 GTSNPN and CDR2 SVGIG (reference sequence). With V trimmed by 2 bases and J by 5 bases, 8 bases remained unmatched. CDR3 sequence (DNA): TGTGCCTGGAGTCCTGACGGGAGGAGTACCGGGGAGCTGTTTTTT. Protein product: CAWSPDGRSTGELFF. Complete variable domain (other parts from reference TRBV30 and TRBJ2-2): SQTIHQWPATLVQPVGSPLSLECTVEGTSNPNLYWYRQAAGRGLQLLFYSVGIGQISSEVPQNLSASRPQDRQFILSSKKLLLSDSGFYLCAWSPDGRSTGELFFGEGSRLTVL.

The chain joins TRBV6-5 to TRBJ1-4, with 10 bases fitting TRBD1. The germline CDR1 and CDR2 sequences are MNHEY and SVGAGI. The CDR3 runs to 13 residues. Trimming took 6 bases from V and 7 from J; bases not matched to a gene: 2. DNA of the CDR3: TGTGCCAGCAGGGGACAGGGGTTTGAAAAACTGTTTTTT. Translated, it gives CASRGQGFEKLFF.

V gene TRBV9 combines with J gene TRBJ2-1, with D maybe TRBD2 (7 bases). V lost 0 bases, J lost 6 bases, and 13 bases lay in between. Germline CDR1 is SGDLS and CDR2 is YYNGEE. The CDR3 is 15 amino acids. In DNA, the CDR3 is TGTGCCAGCAGCGTAGGGGGGGGAGGGGGCAATGAGCAGTTCTTC. Encoded protein: CASSVGGGGGNEQFF.

The chain is built from TRBV19 and TRBJ2-7; a possible D gene is TRBD2 (6 bases). Germline CDR1 and CDR2: LNHDA and SQIVND (reference sequence). The V end was cut by 3 bases, the J end by 2 bases, with 11 bases between. This CDR3 comprises 14 residues. The CDR3 nucleotides are TGTGCCAGTAGTATTGGGGGGACCACCTACGAGCAGTACTTC. Amino acid sequence: CASSIGGTTYEQYF.

The chain combines TRBV5-1 with TRBJ2-5; possible D gene TRBD2, 6 bases. The germline V gene encodes CDR1 SGHRS and CDR2 YFSETQ. The CDR3 is 14 residues long. Trimming took off 4 bases at V and 1 base at J, with 11 bases between the two ends. CDR3 amino acids: CASSTQTSQETQYF. DNA for the CDR3: TGCGCCAGCAGCACCCAGACTAGCCAAGAGACCCAGTACTTC.

V and J are TRBV30 and TRBJ2-2; possibly TRBD2 for D (5 bases). The CDR3 sequence is 14 residues long. V lost 3 bases, J lost 4 bases, and 12 bases lay in between. CDR1 GTSNPN and CDR2 SVGIG come from the germline V gene (reference sequence). CDR3 sequence (DNA): TGTGCCTGGAGCCTCCACGGAGGCACCGGGGAGCTGTTTTTT. This codes for CAWSLHGGTGELFF.

The rearrangement joins TRBV6-5 to TRBJ2-3; 11 bases match TRBD2. Germline CDR1 and CDR2: MNHEY and SVGAGI. V lost 0 bases to trimming and J lost 6 bases; unmatched junction nucleotides: 2. The CDR3 has 15 amino acids. The CDR3 DNA follows: TGTGCCAGCAGTTACTCGCCTAGCGGGAGGGATACGCAGTATTTT. Encoded protein: CASSYSPSGRDTQYF.

This clone appeared a few times. The rearrangement joins TRBV4-3 to TRBJ1-1, with 7 positions matching TRBD1. The CDR3 consists of 16 residues. V shed 0 bases, J shed 0 bases, and the junction held 4 bases outside the gene matches. The germline gives CDR1 LGHNA, CDR2 YSLEER. The CDR3 sequence: CASSQDRTGLNTEAFF. In nucleotides, the CDR3 is TGCGCCAGCAGCCAAGATAGGACAGGATTGAACACTGAAGCTTTCTTT.

This chain connects TRBV5-6 to TRBJ2-5, with D possibly matching TRBD2 (5 bases). The CDR3 has 14 amino acids. V lost 3 bases and J 1 base, leaving 10 bases between the germline ends. Per the germline V gene, CDR1 is SGHDT and CDR2 is YYEEEE. The CDR3 bases are TGTGCCAGCAGCTGGGGAGCGTCCCAAGAGACCCAGTACTTC. Translated: CASSWGASQETQYF.

The CDR3 reads CASSLVEANTGELFF. CDR3 bases: TGTGCCAGCAGCCTGGTGGAGGCGAACACCGGGGAGCTGTTTTTT. V gene TRBV5-4 combines with J gene TRBJ2-2; TRBD2 might be the D (5 bases). The length of the CDR3 is 15 residues. Trimming took off 4 bases at V and 0 bases at J, with 10 bases between the two ends. Germline-derived CDR1 and CDR2 are SGHNT and YYREEE (reference sequence).

The chain employs TRBV5-6 and TRBJ2-3; 12 nucleotides line up with TRBD2. V was pared by 0 bases and J by 2 bases, with 10 bases of the junction left unmatched. This CDR3 spans 19 amino acids. Germline V CDR1 and CDR2: SGHDT, YYEEEE. The CDR3 region has the DNA TGTGCCAGCAGCTTGGAGGCTAGCGGGAGGGCGACTGTCACAGATACGCAGTATTTT. It specifies CASSLEASGRATVTDTQYF.